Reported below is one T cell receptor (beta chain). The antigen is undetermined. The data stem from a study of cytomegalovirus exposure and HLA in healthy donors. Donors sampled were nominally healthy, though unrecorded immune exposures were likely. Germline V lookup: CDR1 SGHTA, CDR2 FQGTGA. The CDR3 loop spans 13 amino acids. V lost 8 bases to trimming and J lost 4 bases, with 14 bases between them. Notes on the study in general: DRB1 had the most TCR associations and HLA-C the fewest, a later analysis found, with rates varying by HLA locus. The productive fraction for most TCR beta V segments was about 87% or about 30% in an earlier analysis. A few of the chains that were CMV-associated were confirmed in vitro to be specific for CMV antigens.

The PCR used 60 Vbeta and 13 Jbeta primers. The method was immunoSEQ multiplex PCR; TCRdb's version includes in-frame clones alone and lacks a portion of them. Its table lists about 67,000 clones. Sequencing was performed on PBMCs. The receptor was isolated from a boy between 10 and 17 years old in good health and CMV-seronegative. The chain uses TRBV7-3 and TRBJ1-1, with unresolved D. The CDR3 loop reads CASFPRVSTEAFF. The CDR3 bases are TGTGCCAGCTTTCCGAGGGTGAGCACTGAAGCTTTCTTT.